This TCR beta chain derives from a study of shared clonotypes between healthy human individuals. Study-wide background: Donors were two women and three men aged 18 to 49. Whole-study findings and limits: Tissue TCR repertoires likely differ from these blood-only repertoires.

With respect to this clone: Its antigen is unknown.

Samples left unsorted employed tens of millions of PBMCs for genomic DNA. Only in-frame clones appear in the TCRdb table, and some are missing; sequencing was by immunoSEQ multiplex PCR. The repertoire holds about half a million clones, 75% to 80% seen once, with more than 10% in the top ten. The clonotype comes from a woman in her thirties or forties in good health. Some clones in this sample may be carry-over from other donors' samples. The sample was PBMCs.

In nucleotides, the CDR3 is TGTGCCTGCCAGACGAGGAATGAAAAACTGTTTTTT. Translating it yields CACQTRNEKLFF. The chain carries TRBV7-5 and TRBJ1-4. TRBV7-5 is a pseudogene segment. The CDR3 covers 12 residues.